The clone carrying this T cell receptor beta chain showed up just once. Its antigen is not known. The data derive from a study of a mutant IDH1 vaccine in newly diagnosed glioma. Study in general: Patients were started on vaccination 4-6 weeks after radiotherapy alone, or with temozolomide cycles. V12 came at week 35, V13 at week 47. Patients arrived already treated with radiotherapy, temozolomide, or both, most having had both.

The data were produced by immunoSEQ multiplex PCR, yet TCRdb's version contains in-frame clones alone and is incomplete. This table has about 56,000 clones, roughly 80% appearing once. Time point of the sample: week 47, end of study. With topical imiquimod, each dose of the vaccine consisted of 300 ug of mutant IDH1 20-mer peptide. The study, taken as a whole, reports: Top peripheral T cell clonotype shifts appeared unrelated to pseudoprogression.

Source: PBMCs, taken from a glioma patient whose treatment included an IDH1 peptide vaccine. The receptor comes from a woman aged 50 to 60 with glioma.

CDR3 DNA sequence: TGTGCCAGCAGTGTGGACAGGCAAGAGACCCAGTACTTC. Its translation is CASSVDRQETQYF. The chain couples TRBV2 to TRBJ2-5, with TRBD1 matching 7 bases. Germline V lookup: CDR1 SNHLY, CDR2 FYNNEI. V lost 4 bases and J lost 2; bases outside the gene matches: 1. The CDR3 spans 13 residues.